One sample yielded the 16 T cell receptor beta chains listed below, sequenced in a study of cytotoxic CD8 clonotypes in ibrutinib-treated CLL. Sequencing used immunoSEQ multiplex PCR; TCRdb keeps in-frame clones, though not all of them. The data hold under 150,000 clones, with 85% to 95% observed a single time. Sequencing used PBMCs, obtained after 12 months of ibrutinib treatment. The receptors here all came from a human donor with chronic lymphocytic leukemia.

This clone was seen once. The chain links TRBV10-1 to TRBJ2-7, with no clear D. Trimming took 2 bases from V and 6 from J, leaving 14 bases between them. The CDR3 extends over 14 amino acids. Germline CDR1 and CDR2: WNHNN and SYGVQD (reference sequence). The CDR3, as DNA: TGCGCCAGCAGTGAGATTAAAGAGAAGGGCGAGCAGTACTTC. This encodes CASSEIKEKGEQYF.

This clone occurred once. The J gene is TRBJ2-1, the V gene TRBV14; TRBD1 matches at 9 bases. There are 16 residues in the CDR3. Germline CDR1 is SGHDN and CDR2 is FVKESK. The trim removed 5 bases at V and 8 bases at J, leaving 13 bases unmatched. The CDR3 here is CASSEFLGTGMDEQFF. CDR3 sequence (DNA): TGTGCCAGCAGCGAGTTTTTAGGGACAGGGATGGATGAGCAGTTCTTC.

The chain joins TRBV5-1 to TRBJ1-5, with a weak D call TRBD1 (6 bases). V shed 4 bases and J shed 7 bases, with 12 bases lying between them. The CDR3 has 13 residues. Germline assignment: CDR1 SGHRS and CDR2 YFSETQ. This CDR3 reads CASSTWGGQPQHF. CDR3 bases: TGCGCCAGCAGCACTTGGGGGGGCCAGCCCCAGCATTTT.

The CDR3 coding sequence is TGTGCCAGCAGTCCGACCTTCGTCGAGCAGTACTTC. Translating it yields CASSPTFVEQYF. The J gene is TRBJ2-7, the V gene TRBV28; D uncertain. Trimming pared 5 bases from V and 6 bases from J, leaving 11 bases between. Per the germline V gene, CDR1 is MDHEN and CDR2 is SYDVKM. The length of the CDR3 is 12 residues.

The chain couples TRBV5-4 to TRBJ2-2; TRBD2 matches 7 bases. Germline V CDR1 and CDR2: SGHNT, YYREEE (reference sequence). With V trimmed by 7 bases and J by 4 bases, 7 bases remained unmatched. The CDR3 contains 14 residues. The DNA for the CDR3 is TGTGCCAGCGGTATAGCGGGTACCACCGGGGAGCTGTTTTTT. Amino acids: CASGIAGTTGELFF.

V is TRBV7-9 and J is TRBJ2-1, with 9 bases lining up with TRBD1. CDR3 length equals 15 residues. Trimming at V came to 5 bases and at J to 4 bases, leaving 6 bases not matched to a gene. CDR1 is SEHNR and CDR2 is FQNEAQ in the germline V gene (reference sequence). The DNA for the CDR3 is TGTGCCAGCAGCGGACAGGGGAGGGAATACAATGAGCAGTTCTTC. This translates into CASSGQGREYNEQFF.

The rearrangement uses TRBV5-8 and TRBJ2-2, with D hard to call. This CDR3 comprises 12 residues. Germline values: CDR1 SGHTS, CDR2 YDEGEE. The germline V and J ends were trimmed by 1 base and 6 bases, with 4 bases remaining between them. The CDR3: CASSLSAGELFF. CDR3 bases: TGTGCCAGCAGCTTGAGCGCCGGGGAGCTGTTTTTT.

The CDR3 nucleotides read TGCAGCGTTGAACGGGGTAGGGGGGACACCGGGGAGCTGTTTTTT. Translation gives CSVERGRGDTGELFF. The rearrangement joins TRBV29-1 to TRBJ2-2, with D perhaps given as TRBD1 or TRBD2 (6 bases each). Germline CDR1 reads SQVTM; CDR2 reads ANQGSEA. The V end was cut by 2 bases, the J end by 3 bases, with 13 bases between. The CDR3 runs to 15 residues.

The chain combines TRBV30 with TRBJ2-7, with no clear D. This CDR3 comprises 13 residues. V dropped 0 bases and J dropped 0 bases, with 6 bases sitting between them. Germline CDR1 is GTSNPN and CDR2 is SVGIG (reference sequence). The CDR3 DNA is TGTGCCTGGAGTGTACGGCCCTCCTACGAGCAGTACTTC. The encoded protein is CAWSVRPSYEQYF.

The chain links TRBV30 to TRBJ2-7, with D possibly being TRBD1 (6 bases). CDR1 and CDR2 from the germline V gene are GTSNPN and SVGIG (reference sequence). V lost 4 bases and J 6 bases, leaving 10 bases between the germline ends. This CDR3 spans 11 amino acids. CDR3 sequence reads: CAWNTGLEQYF. The CDR3 DNA is TGTGCCTGGAATACAGGGCTCGAGCAGTACTTC.

The chain recombines TRBV7-6 with TRBJ2-1, with 7 bases fitting TRBD1. The length of the CDR3 is 16 residues. CDR1 and CDR2 (germline): SGHVS, FNYEAQ. J was trimmed by 0 bases and V by 3 bases; bases with no gene match: 5. The CDR3 reads CASSFIRGSSYNEQFF. The CDR3 coding sequence is TGTGCCAGCAGCTTCATCAGGGGGAGCTCCTACAATGAGCAGTTCTTC.

The chain links TRBV19 to TRBJ2-1, with TRBD1 identical over 8 bases. V trimming: 7 bases; J trimming: 4 bases; junction bases outside the gene matches: 9. CDR1 is LNHDA, CDR2 SQIVND, per germline (reference sequence). This CDR3 has 15 amino acids. CDR3 in amino acids: CASNPTGDEYNEQFF. The DNA of the CDR3 is TGTGCCAGTAACCCGACAGGGGACGAGTACAATGAGCAGTTCTTC.

This clone was counted between two and nine times. V usage is TRBV27 and J usage is TRBJ1-5; D gene uncertain. Germline V gene data show CDR1 as MNHEY and CDR2 as SMNVEV (reference sequence). Trimming stripped 4 bases from V and 11 bases from J, with 15 bases between. The CDR3 is 13 amino acids. CDR3 protein: CASSSAAGGAQHF. The CDR3 DNA follows: TGTGCCAGCAGTTCCGCCGCGGGCGGGGCCCAGCATTTT.

The chain links TRBV27 to TRBJ2-3; no firm D call. Germline V lookup: CDR1 MNHEY, CDR2 SMNVEV (reference sequence). Trimming left V 3 bases short and J 3 bases short, with 7 bases between. The CDR3 length is 13 residues. The CDR3 here is CASSFLRTDTQYF. In DNA, the CDR3 is TGTGCCAGCAGTTTCCTCCGGACAGATACGCAGTATTTT.

This rearrangement joins TRBV7-2 to TRBJ2-1, with 8 bases matching TRBD1. The CDR3 has 15 residues. V trimming: 5 bases; J trimming: 6 bases; junction bases outside the gene matches: 9. Germline CDR1 SGHTA, CDR2 FQGNSA. CDR3 protein: CASSPLDRVSNEQFF. CDR3 sequence (DNA): TGTGCCAGCAGCCCGTTGGACAGGGTCTCCAATGAGCAGTTCTTC.

This clone was picked up a small number of times. This rearrangement joins TRBV4-3 to TRBJ2-1; 10 bases line up with TRBD2. In germline, CDR1 is LGHNA, CDR2 YSLEER. Trimming cost V 0 bases and J 5 bases; bases outside gene matches: 4. The CDR3 runs 16 residues. The CDR3 DNA is TGCGCCAGCAGCCAAGAGAGCGGGAGGGTCCACAATGAGCAGTTCTTC. It encodes CASSQESGRVHNEQFF.